In its sample, the clone carrying this TCR beta chain was seen many times. The sample comes from a study of T-cell reconstitution after alpha-beta-depleted transplantation in children. A TCRbeta library incorporating unique molecular identifiers was prepared. TCRdb re-called the PCR reads with MiXCR, one entry per CDR3 protein. The sample consists of a few hundred thousand distinct CDR3 sequences, roughly 14% of them appearing once. The starting material was PBMCs, obtained from the stem cell graft. This receptor was obtained from a human donor who donated a stem cell graft to a child with Fanconi anemia.

CDR3 sequence reads: CASSYRPANYGYTF. CDR3 nucleotide sequence: TGTGCCAGCAGTTACCGCCCGGCGAACTATGGCTACACCTTC. The chain recombines TRBV6-5 with TRBJ1-2; unclear D gene. The CDR3 runs to 14 residues. Germline values: CDR1 MNHEY, CDR2 SVGAGI. V was shortened by 2 bases and J by 2 bases, with 9 bases between the two germline ends.